The 6 T cell receptor beta chains below come from one sample, sequenced in a study of CD8+ T cells in alopecia areata. Isolated RNA was reverse transcribed into cDNA used as the sequencing template. The table came from immunoSEQ multiplex PCR; TCRdb's copy has only in-frame clones and leaves some out. The sample includes fewer than 250,000 clones, 45% to 75% of them seen just once. Treatment in this sample: oral pan-JAK inhibitor, 5-10 mg twice daily. The source was CD4+ T cells sorted from blood, collected at week 4, from a patient treated with tofacitinib. The receptor source for this set is a human donor with alopecia areata.

The J gene is TRBJ1-1, the V gene TRBV7-3, with D maybe TRBD1 (6 bases). This CDR3 contains 14 residues. The V end was cut by 2 bases, the J end by 2 bases, with 9 bases between. Germline CDR1 SGHTA, CDR2 FQGTGA. The CDR3 reads CASSLLGGNTEAFF. The CDR3 DNA reads as TGTGCCAGCAGCTTACTGGGGGGCAACACTGAAGCTTTCTTT.

The rearrangement links TRBV30 to TRBJ1-2, with TRBD1 as a possible D gene (6 bases). The germline gives CDR1 GTSNPN, CDR2 SVGIG (reference sequence). This CDR3 spans 14 amino acids. Trimming took off 2 bases at V and 6 bases at J, with 16 bases between the two ends. CDR3 sequence reads: CAWSMGRGEDGYTF. CDR3 bases: TGTGCCTGGAGTATGGGCAGGGGCGAAGATGGCTACACCTTC. Full variable domain (outside the CDR3, taken from reference TRBV30 and TRBJ1-2): SQTIHQWPATLVQPVGSPLSLECTVEGTSNPNLYWYRQAAGRGLQLLFYSVGIGQISSEVPQNLSASRPQDRQFILSSKKLLLSDSGFYLCAWSMGRGEDGYTFGSGTRLTVV.

This clone was detected only a few times. This chain connects TRBV5-1 to TRBJ1-2, with 7 bases aligning to TRBD1. CDR3 size: 13 residues. CDR1 is SGHRS and CDR2 is YFSETQ in the germline V gene. Losses at the gene ends were 2 bases for V and 4 bases for J; bases not matched to a gene: 2. The CDR3 bases are TGCGCCAGCAGCTTTTGGACAGGCTATGGCTACACCTTC. Amino acid sequence: CASSFWTGYGYTF.

This clone has more than one count but fewer than ten. The CDR3 reads CASSGDIADTQYF. DNA of the CDR3: TGTGCCAGCAGTGGGGACATCGCAGATACGCAGTATTTT. The genes are TRBV2 and TRBJ2-3; tentatively, D is TRBD1 (6 bases). The V and J ends lost 4 bases and 4 bases respectively, with 9 bases between them. The CDR3 covers 13 residues. The germline CDR1 and CDR2 sequences are SNHLY and FYNNEI.

The chain recombines TRBV5-1 with TRBJ1-5, with a possible D match to TRBD1 (5 bases). V was pared by 4 bases and J by 7 bases, with 15 bases between. Germline V gene lookup returns CDR1 SGHRS and CDR2 YFSETQ. This CDR3 is built from 14 residues. Here the CDR3 reads CASSTDGGGQPQHF. The CDR3 nucleotides read TGCGCCAGCAGCACAGATGGGGGAGGGCAGCCCCAGCATTTT.

This clone was seen a handful of times. This chain connects TRBV10-3 to TRBJ1-3; D not certain. Germline loops: CDR1 ENHRY, CDR2 SYGVKD. With 0 bases removed from V and 4 bases from J, the gap between germline ends came to 4 bases. This CDR3 has 13 amino acids. CDR3 bases: TGTGCCATCAGTGAGTCGATAGGAAACACCATATATTTT. Protein product: CAISESIGNTIYF.